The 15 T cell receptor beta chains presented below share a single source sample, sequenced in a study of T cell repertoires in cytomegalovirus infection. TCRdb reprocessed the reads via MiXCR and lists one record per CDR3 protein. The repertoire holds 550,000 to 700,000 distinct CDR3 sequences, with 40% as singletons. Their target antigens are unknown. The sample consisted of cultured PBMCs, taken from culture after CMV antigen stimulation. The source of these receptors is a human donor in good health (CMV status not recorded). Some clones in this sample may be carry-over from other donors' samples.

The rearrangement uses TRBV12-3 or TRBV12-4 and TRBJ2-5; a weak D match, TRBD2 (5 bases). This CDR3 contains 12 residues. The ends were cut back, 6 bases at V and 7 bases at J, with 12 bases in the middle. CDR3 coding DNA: TGTGCCAGCAGGTACGCCGGAGGGACCCAGTACTTC. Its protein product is CASRYAGGTQYF.

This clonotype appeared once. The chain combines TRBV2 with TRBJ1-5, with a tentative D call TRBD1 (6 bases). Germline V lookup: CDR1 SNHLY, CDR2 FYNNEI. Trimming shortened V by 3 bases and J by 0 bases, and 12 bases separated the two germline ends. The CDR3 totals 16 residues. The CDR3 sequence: CASSDQGSSSNQPQHF. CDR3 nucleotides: TGTGCCAGCAGTGACCAGGGGTCGAGTAGCAATCAGCCCCAGCATTTT.

CDR3 DNA: TGTGCCAGCAGCTCAGCACCGGGGGGCTCCTACAATGAGCAGTTCTTC. Protein product: CASSSAPGGSYNEQFF. The V call is TRBV7-6, the J call TRBJ2-1, with 7 bases lining up with TRBD2. In germline, CDR1 is SGHVS, CDR2 FNYEAQ. Trimming at V came to 4 bases and at J to 0 bases, leaving 6 bases not matched to a gene. This CDR3 region has 16 residues.

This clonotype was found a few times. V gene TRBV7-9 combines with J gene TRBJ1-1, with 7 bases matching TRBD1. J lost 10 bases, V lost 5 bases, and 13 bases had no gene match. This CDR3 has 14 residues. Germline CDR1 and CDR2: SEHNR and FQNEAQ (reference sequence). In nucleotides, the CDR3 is TGTGCCAGCAGCATCAGCCGACAGGGATTCTCAGCTTTCTTT. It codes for CASSISRQGFSAFF.

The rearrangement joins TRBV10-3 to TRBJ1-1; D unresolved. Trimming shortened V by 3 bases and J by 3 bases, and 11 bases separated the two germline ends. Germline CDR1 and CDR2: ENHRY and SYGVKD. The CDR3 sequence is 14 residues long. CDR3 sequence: CAISDLVGHTEAFF. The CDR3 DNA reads TGTGCCATCAGTGATTTAGTAGGGCACACTGAAGCTTTCTTT.

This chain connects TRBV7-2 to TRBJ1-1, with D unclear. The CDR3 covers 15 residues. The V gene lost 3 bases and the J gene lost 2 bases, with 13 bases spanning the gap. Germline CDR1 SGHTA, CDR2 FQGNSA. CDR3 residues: CASSLILGDNTEAFF. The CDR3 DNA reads TGTGCCAGCAGCTTGATTCTGGGTGACAACACTGAAGCTTTCTTT.

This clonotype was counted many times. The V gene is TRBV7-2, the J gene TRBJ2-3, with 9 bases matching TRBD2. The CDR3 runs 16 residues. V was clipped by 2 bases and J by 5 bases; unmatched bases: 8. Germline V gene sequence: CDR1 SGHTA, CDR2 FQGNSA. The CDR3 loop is CASSLTRLAAGDTQYF. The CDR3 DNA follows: TGTGCCAGCAGCTTAACCAGACTAGCGGCTGGAGATACGCAGTATTTT.

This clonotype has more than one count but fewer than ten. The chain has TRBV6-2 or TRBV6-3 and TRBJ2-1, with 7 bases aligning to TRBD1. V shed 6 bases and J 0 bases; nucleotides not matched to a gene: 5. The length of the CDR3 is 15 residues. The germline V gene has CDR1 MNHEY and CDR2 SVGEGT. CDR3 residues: CASSTRDSSYNEQFF. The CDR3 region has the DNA TGTGCCAGCAGCACCCGGGACAGCTCCTACAATGAGCAGTTCTTC.

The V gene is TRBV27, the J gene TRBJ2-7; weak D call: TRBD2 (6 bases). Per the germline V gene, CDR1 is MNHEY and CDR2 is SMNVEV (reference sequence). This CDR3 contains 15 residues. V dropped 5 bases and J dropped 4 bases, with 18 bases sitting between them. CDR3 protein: CASSPRLARKYEQYF. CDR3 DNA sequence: TGTGCCAGCAGTCCCCGGCTAGCGCGAAAGTACGAGCAGTACTTC.

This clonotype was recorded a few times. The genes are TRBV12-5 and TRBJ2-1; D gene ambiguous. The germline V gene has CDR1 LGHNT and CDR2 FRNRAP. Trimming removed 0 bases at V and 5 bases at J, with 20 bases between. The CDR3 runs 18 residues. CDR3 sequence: CASGLVLSRPGPHNEQFF. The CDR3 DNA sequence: TGTGCTAGTGGTTTGGTACTATCACGTCCTGGGCCTCACAATGAGCAGTTCTTC.

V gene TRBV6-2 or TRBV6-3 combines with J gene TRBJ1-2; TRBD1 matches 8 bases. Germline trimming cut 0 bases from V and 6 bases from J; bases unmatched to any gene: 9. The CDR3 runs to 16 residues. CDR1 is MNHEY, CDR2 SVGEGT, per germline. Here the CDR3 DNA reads TGTGCCAGCAGTTACTCGATTCAGGGGGCGGTCGATGGCTACACCTTC. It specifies CASSYSIQGAVDGYTF.

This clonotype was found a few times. CDR3 loop: CASSRPTGTGPNEQYF. CDR3 nucleotide sequence: TGTGCCAGCAGCCGCCCTACCGGGACAGGGCCGAACGAGCAGTACTTC. The chain uses TRBV7-2 and TRBJ2-7; 9 bases align to TRBD1. CDR1 is SGHTA, CDR2 FQGNSA, per germline. The CDR3 has 16 residues. Germline trimming cut 5 bases from V and 5 bases from J; bases unmatched to any gene: 13.

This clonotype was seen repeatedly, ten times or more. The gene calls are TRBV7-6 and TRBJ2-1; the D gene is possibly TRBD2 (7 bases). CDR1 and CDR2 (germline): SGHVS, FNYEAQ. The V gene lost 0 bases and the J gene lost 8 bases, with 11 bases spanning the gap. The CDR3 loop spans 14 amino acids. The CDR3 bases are TGTGCCAGCAGCTTAGCGGGAGGGGGGGATGAGCAGTTCTTC. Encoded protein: CASSLAGGGDEQFF.

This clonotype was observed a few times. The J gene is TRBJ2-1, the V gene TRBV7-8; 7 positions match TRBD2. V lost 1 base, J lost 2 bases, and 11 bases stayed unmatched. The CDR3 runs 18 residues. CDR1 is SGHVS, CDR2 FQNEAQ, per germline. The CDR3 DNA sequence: TGTGCCAGCAGCTTAGGAGCCCGACTAGCTGGGGCCTACAATGAGCAGTTCTTC. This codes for CASSLGARLAGAYNEQFF.

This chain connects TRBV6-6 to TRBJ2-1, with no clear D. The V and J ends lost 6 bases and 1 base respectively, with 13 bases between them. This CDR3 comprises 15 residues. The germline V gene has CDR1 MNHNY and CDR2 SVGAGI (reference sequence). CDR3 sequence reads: CASRILGLSYNEQFF. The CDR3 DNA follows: TGTGCCAGCAGGATACTCGGGCTATCCTACAATGAGCAGTTCTTC.